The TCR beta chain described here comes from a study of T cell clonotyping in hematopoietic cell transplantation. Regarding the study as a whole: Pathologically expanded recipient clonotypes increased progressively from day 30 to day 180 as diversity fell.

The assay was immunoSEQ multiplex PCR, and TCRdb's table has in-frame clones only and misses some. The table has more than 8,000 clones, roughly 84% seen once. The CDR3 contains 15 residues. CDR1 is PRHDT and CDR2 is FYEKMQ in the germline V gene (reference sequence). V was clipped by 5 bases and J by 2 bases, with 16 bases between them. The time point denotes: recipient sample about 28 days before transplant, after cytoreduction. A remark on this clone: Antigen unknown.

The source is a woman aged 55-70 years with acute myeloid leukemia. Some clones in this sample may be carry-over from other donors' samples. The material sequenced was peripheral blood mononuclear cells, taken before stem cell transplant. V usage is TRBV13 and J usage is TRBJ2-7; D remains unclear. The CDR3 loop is CASSQETGRAYEQYF. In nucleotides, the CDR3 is TGTGCCAGCAGCCAAGAAACGGGTCGAGCCTACGAGCAGTACTTC.